This is a list of T cell receptor beta chains from one sample in a study of T cell responses to AZD1222 COVID-19 vaccine. Sequenced by immunoSEQ multiplex PCR; TCRdb stores in-frame clones only, minus some. The sample has 160,000 or so clones; approximately 90% are singletons. The material sequenced was peripheral blood, taken on day 0 of AZD1222 vaccination. Receptors originate from an adult in good health. CDR3s include the opening cysteine and the closing phenylalanine or tryptophan. The D gene is left open where the match is weak. Clone size appears in some rows only: once, few, many, or a class for an expanded clone.

cdr3_nt cdr3_aa v_call clone_size j_call d_call
TGTGCCAGCAGTAGACTAGCGGGAGGGCCAAATGAGCAGTTCTTC CASSRLAGGPNEQFF TRBV28 . TRBJ2-1 TRBD2
TGTGCCAGTAGTAATCCTCGGGGAGGACGCGTGAGCTCCTACGAGCAGTACTTC CASSNPRGGRVSSYEQYF TRBV19 . TRBJ2-7 .
TGTGCCTGGAGTGGACAGGGGAACACTGAAGCTTTCTTT CAWSGQGNTEAFF TRBV30 . TRBJ1-1 TRBD1
TGTGCCAGCTCAAACTTAGGCGACACTGAAGCTTTCTTT CASSNLGDTEAFF TRBV18 . TRBJ1-1 .
TGTGCCAGCAGTGGAGAATCGGCCTCTGGGGCCAACGTCCTGACTTTC CASSGESASGANVLTF TRBV6-4 . TRBJ2-6 .
TGTGCCAGCACCATCTCCCTCAGGGCTAGCGGAAGGGAGCTGTTTTTT CASTISLRASGRELFF TRBV28 . TRBJ2-2 TRBD2
TGCAGTGCTAGTTCCACCGAGGGGATAAAAAACATTCAGTACTTC CSASSTEGIKNIQYF TRBV20-1 . TRBJ2-4 .
TGTGCCAGCAGTTCCCCCAAGGGCAATCAGCCCCAGCATTTT CASSSPKGNQPQHF TRBV6-5 . TRBJ1-5 .
TGTGCCAGCAGTGAGTCCAAACCGAGCTCCTATAATTCACCCCTCCACTTT CASSESKPSSYNSPLHF TRBV25-1 . TRBJ1-6 .
TGTGCCACCATACCCAGGGGGTCCTACGAGCAGTACTTC CATIPRGSYEQYF TRBV6-5 . TRBJ2-7 TRBD1
TGTGCCAGCCGGTCGGGGACGGTCACCGGGGAGCTGTTTTTT CASRSGTVTGELFF TRBV7-2 . TRBJ2-2 .
TGTGCCAGCAGCTCCTCGGGCGGGGGGAGTGGTGAGCAGTTCTTC CASSSSGGGSGEQFF TRBV7-9 . TRBJ2-1 TRBD2
TGTGCCAGTAGTACAGACAGGGAGAGCGACACTGAAGCTTTCTTT CASSTDRESDTEAFF TRBV19 . TRBJ1-1 TRBD1
TGTGCCAGCAGCTTGGAGGACAAGGGGCCGAGGGGGCAGCCCCAGCATTTT CASSLEDKGPRGQPQHF TRBV5-8 . TRBJ1-5 .
TGTGCCAGCAGCCCTGGAACAGGGTACCAGTCCGAAGCTTTCTTT CASSPGTGYQSEAFF TRBV7-9 . TRBJ1-1 .
TGTGCCAGCAGCCAAGTCTCCTACAATGAGCAGTTCTTC CASSQVSYNEQFF TRBV3-1/TRBV3-2 . TRBJ2-1 .
TGTGCCAGCTCAAGTGACAGGTCCGGCTACACCTTC CASSSDRSGYTF TRBV18 . TRBJ1-2 .
TGCGCCAGCAGCCCTAGCGTCTCCTACAATGAGCAGTTCTTC CASSPSVSYNEQFF TRBV10-2 . TRBJ2-1 .
TGCGCCAGTCTAGGGGTTGGGCAAGAGACCCAGTACTTC CASLGVGQETQYF TRBV10-2 . TRBJ2-5 .
TGCGCCAGCAGCTTTTCCACCTTAGCGGGAGCCGAGCAGTACTTC CASSFSTLAGAEQYF TRBV5-1 . TRBJ2-7 TRBD2
TGTGCCAGCAAGAGCGGGAGCACCTACAATGAGCAGTTCTTC CASKSGSTYNEQFF TRBV6-5 . TRBJ2-1 TRBD2
TGTGCTAGTGGTTTGGTACTTGTTAGCGGGAGGGCCTTTGGCACCGGGGAGCTGTTTTTT CASGLVLVSGRAFGTGELFF TRBV12-5 . TRBJ2-2 TRBD2
TGTGCCAGCAGCCGCGCCGGGACAGGGGAGGGCTACACCTTC CASSRAGTGEGYTF TRBV5-4 . TRBJ1-2 TRBD1
TGTGCCAGCAGCTACTTAGCGGACGAGCAGTACTTC CASSYLADEQYF TRBV7-9 . TRBJ2-7 .
TGTGCCAGCACCCTAGGACCCAGCTCTGGAAACACCATATATTTT CASTLGPSSGNTIYF TRBV7-2 . TRBJ1-3 .
TGTGCCTGGAGGGCCGGGGCGGAAGGGGAGCTGTTTTTT CAWRAGAEGELFF TRBV30 . TRBJ2-2 .
TGTGCCAGCAGCGATACCAGGGGTAGAATCGACGAGCAGTACTTC CASSDTRGRIDEQYF TRBV14 . TRBJ2-7 .
TGTGCCATCAGCTCCGTGAGGGTGGAGGAGACCCAGTACTTC CAISSVRVEETQYF TRBV10-3 . TRBJ2-5 .
TGTGCCACAGCGCGAAGGAACACCGGGGAGCTGTTTTTT CATARRNTGELFF TRBV24-1 . TRBJ2-2 .
TGTGCCAGCAGTTTAGTTGACGGAAACACCATATATTTT CASSLVDGNTIYF TRBV27 few TRBJ1-3 .
TGTGCCATCAGTGACGGATACTACGAGCAGTACTTC CAISDGYYEQYF TRBV10-3 . TRBJ2-7 .